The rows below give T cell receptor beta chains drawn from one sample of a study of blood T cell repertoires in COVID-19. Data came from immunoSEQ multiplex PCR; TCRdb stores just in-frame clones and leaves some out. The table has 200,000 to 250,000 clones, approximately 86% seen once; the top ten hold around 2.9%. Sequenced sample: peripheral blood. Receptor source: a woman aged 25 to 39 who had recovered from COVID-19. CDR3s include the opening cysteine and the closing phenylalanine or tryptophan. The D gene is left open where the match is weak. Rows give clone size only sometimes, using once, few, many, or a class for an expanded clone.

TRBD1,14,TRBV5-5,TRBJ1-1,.,TGTGCCAGCAGCTGGACAGGGGCAGGCACTGAAGCTTTCTTT,CASSWTGAGTEAFF
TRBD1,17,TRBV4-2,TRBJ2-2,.,TGTGCCAGCAGCCGGGGTACGGACAGGCGGAACACCGGGGAGCTGTTTTTT,CASSRGTDRRNTGELFF
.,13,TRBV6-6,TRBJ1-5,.,TGTGCCAGCAGTGCGGACAGTAGCCAGCCCCAGCATTTT,CASSADSSQPQHF
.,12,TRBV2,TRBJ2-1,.,TGTGCCAGCAACCAACAAGAGGGTGAGCAGTTCTTC,CASNQQEGEQFF
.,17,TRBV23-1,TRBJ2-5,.,TGCGCCAGCAGTCCCGCGGGGAGTAGGTTGGACGATCAGACCCAGTACTTC,CASSPAGSRLDDQTQYF
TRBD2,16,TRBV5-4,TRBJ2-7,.,TGTGCCAGCAGCTCACTACTAGCGGGGATATCCTACGAGCAGTACTTC,CASSSLLAGISYEQYF
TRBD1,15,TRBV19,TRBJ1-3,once,TGTGCCAGTAGTATAAACCAGGGGGCAGGAAACACCATATATTTT,CASSINQGAGNTIYF
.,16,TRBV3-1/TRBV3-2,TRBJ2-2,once,TGTGCCAGCAGAATGGCGCTAGCCTCGAACACCGGGGAGCTGTTTTTT,CASRMALASNTGELFF
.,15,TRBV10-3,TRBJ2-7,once,TGTGCCATCAGTGAACAGGCGGGGGCCCTCTACGAGCAGTACTTC,CAISEQAGALYEQYF
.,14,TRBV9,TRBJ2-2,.,TGTGCCAGCACCCCAGACATATACACCGGGGAGCTGTTTTTT,CASTPDIYTGELFF
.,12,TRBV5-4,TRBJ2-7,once,TGTGCCAGCAGCCTCTACTCCTACGAGCAGTACTTC,CASSLYSYEQYF
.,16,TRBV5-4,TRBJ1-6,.,TGTGCCAGCAGTAACGGACAGAGGGAAGCTGGATCACCCCTCCACTTT,CASSNGQREAGSPLHF
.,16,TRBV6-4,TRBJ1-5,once,TGTGCCAGCAGTGTCCCGGACAGTAATAGCAATCAGCCCCAGCATTTT,CASSVPDSNSNQPQHF
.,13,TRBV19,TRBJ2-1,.,TGTGCCAGCGGACTAAACTCCTACAATGAGCAGTTCTTC,CASGLNSYNEQFF
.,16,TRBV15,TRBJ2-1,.,TGTGCCACCAGCAGAGATCGGGGGATCACCTACAATGAGCAGTTCTTC,CATSRDRGITYNEQFF
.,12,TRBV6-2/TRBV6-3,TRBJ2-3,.,TGTGCCAGCAGTTACTTCGACTATAGGCAGTATTTT,CASSYFDYRQYF
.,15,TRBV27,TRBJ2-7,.,TGTGCCAGCAGTCTCCGGGACTCTTTCTCCTACGAGCAGTACTTC,CASSLRDSFSYEQYF
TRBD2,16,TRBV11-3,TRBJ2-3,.,TGTGCCAGCAGCTCTAGCGGGGGGAAGAGCACAGATACGCAGTATTTT,CASSSSGGKSTDTQYF
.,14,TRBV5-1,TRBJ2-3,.,TGCGCCAGCAGCTTAGGTGGCAGGGAAGATACGCAGTATTTT,CASSLGGREDTQYF
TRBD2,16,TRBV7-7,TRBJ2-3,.,TGTGCCAGCAGCTTAGCGGGGCCGGGGGGGGCAGATACGCAGTATTTT,CASSLAGPGGADTQYF
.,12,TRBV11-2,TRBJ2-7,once,TGTGCCAGCAGCTTAGCCAGGTACGAGCAGTACTTC,CASSLARYEQYF
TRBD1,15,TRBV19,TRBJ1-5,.,TGTGCCAGTAGTAGGACAGGGAGGGACCATCAGCCCCAGCATTTT,CASSRTGRDHQPQHF
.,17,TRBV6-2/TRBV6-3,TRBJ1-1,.,TGTGCCAGCAGTTACTATTTAGGGGGGGGGCGGAACACTGAAGCTTTCTTT,CASSYYLGGGRNTEAFF
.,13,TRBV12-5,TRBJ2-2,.,TGTGCTAGTGTCAACAGGGTGGGCGGGGAGCTGTTTTTT,CASVNRVGGELFF
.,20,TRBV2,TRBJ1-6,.,TGTGCCAGCAGTGAAGCTAGGTTCTCCAGGGGTAGCTTCTATAATTCACCCCTCCACTTT,CASSEARFSRGSFYNSPLHF
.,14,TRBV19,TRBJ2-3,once,TGTGCCAGTAGTATAGCCCTAGGGGCAGATACGCAGTATTTT,CASSIALGADTQYF
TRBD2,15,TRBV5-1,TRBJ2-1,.,TGCGCCAGCAGCTTTCCGGGACTAGATTACAATGAGCAGTTCTTC,CASSFPGLDYNEQFF
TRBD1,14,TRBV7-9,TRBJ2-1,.,TGTGCCAGCAGCCAGGACAGGGGCGCGAATGAGCAGTTCTTC,CASSQDRGANEQFF
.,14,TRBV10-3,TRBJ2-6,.,TGTGCTTCCGGTGAGGTTACCGGGGCCAACGTCCTGACTTTC,CASGEVTGANVLTF
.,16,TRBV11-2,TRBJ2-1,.,TGTGCCAGCAGCTTAAGGTGGATAGCGGATAGCAATGAGCAGTTCTTC,CASSLRWIADSNEQFF
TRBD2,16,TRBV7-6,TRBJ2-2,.,TGTGCCAGCAGCTCTGGACTAGCGGGGGGCACCGGGGAGCTGTTTTTT,CASSSGLAGGTGELFF
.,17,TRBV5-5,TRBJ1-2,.,TGTGCCAGCAGCCCGGCGGGGGGTCAGGGCGAGAACTATGGCTACACCTTC,CASSPAGGQGENYGYTF
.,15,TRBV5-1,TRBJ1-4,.,TGCGCCAGCAACTGGGAGGGCGCAACTAATGAAAAACTGTTTTTT,CASNWEGATNEKLFF
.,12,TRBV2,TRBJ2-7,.,TGTGCCAGCAGGGAGTCCTCCTACGAGCAGTACTTC,CASRESSYEQYF
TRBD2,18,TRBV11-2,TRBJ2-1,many,TGTGCCAGCAGCTTAGGTGGTCGGGGGGGCGCAATGAAGAATGAGCAGTTCTTC,CASSLGGRGGAMKNEQFF
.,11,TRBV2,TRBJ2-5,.,TGTGCCAGCAGCTTCCAAGAGACCCAGTACTTC,CASSFQETQYF
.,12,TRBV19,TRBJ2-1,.,TGTGCCAGTAGTAACGGGGTAGGGGAGCAGTTCTTC,CASSNGVGEQFF
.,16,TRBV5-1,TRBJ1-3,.,TGCGCCAGCAGACCAGACACAGGAGCCTCTGGAAACACCATATATTTT,CASRPDTGASGNTIYF
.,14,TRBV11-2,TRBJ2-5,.,TGTGCCAGCAGCTTTCACAGGTTACAGGAGACCCAGTACTTC,CASSFHRLQETQYF
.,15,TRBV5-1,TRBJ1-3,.,TGCGCCAGCAGCTTTGACGGGAGCTCTGGAAACACCATATATTTT,CASSFDGSSGNTIYF
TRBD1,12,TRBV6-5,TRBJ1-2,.,TGTGCCAGCAGTAATCCACAGGGGGGCTACACCTTC,CASSNPQGGYTF
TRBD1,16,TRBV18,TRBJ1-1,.,TGTGCCAGCTCATCGATAAACAGGGGGCGGAACACTGAAGCTTTCTTT,CASSSINRGRNTEAFF
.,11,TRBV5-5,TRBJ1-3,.,TGTGCCAGCAGCTGGTCGGACACCATATATTTT,CASSWSDTIYF
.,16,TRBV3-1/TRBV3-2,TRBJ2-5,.,TGTGCCAGCAGCCGGTTCAGGGCTATTACTCAAGAGACCCAGTACTTC,CASSRFRAITQETQYF
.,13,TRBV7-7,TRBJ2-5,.,TGTGCCAGCAGCTCCCTGGATCGGGGGACCCAGTACTTC,CASSSLDRGTQYF
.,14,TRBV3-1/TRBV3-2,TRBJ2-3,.,TGTGCCAGCAGCCGACAGAGAAACACAGATACGCAGTATTTT,CASSRQRNTDTQYF
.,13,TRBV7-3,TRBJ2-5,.,TGTGCCAGCAGCCAAGACAGAAGAGAGACCCAGTACTTC,CASSQDRRETQYF
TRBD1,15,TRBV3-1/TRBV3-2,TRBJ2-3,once,TGTGCCAGCAGCCGGCGACAGGGTCGTGTAGATACGCAGTATTTT,CASSRRQGRVDTQYF
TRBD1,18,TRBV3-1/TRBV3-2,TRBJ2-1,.,TGTGCCAGCAGCCAATTTGTGTCAGGGGGAAGCTCCTACAATGAGCAGTTCTTC,CASSQFVSGGSSYNEQFF
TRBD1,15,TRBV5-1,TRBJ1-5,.,TGCGCCAGCAGCCCCGATGACAGGGGCAATCAGCCCCAGCATTTT,CASSPDDRGNQPQHF
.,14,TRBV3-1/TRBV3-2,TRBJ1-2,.,TGTGCCAGCAGCCCCCGGGACATGACCTATGGCTACACCTTC,CASSPRDMTYGYTF
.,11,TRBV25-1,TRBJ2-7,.,TGTGCCAGCAGCCAGGTCTACGAGCAGTACTTC,CASSQVYEQYF
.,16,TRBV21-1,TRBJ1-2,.,TGTGCCAGCAGCAAAGCGCATTGGACGGGACACTCGGGCTACACCTTC,CASSKAHWTGHSGYTF
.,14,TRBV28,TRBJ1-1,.,TGTGCCAGCAGTCCAGGGGCCTTGAACACTGAAGCTTTCTTT,CASSPGALNTEAFF
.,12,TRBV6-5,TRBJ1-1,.,TGTGCCAGCAGTTCAACGGGGGGTGAAGCTTTCTTT,CASSSTGGEAFF